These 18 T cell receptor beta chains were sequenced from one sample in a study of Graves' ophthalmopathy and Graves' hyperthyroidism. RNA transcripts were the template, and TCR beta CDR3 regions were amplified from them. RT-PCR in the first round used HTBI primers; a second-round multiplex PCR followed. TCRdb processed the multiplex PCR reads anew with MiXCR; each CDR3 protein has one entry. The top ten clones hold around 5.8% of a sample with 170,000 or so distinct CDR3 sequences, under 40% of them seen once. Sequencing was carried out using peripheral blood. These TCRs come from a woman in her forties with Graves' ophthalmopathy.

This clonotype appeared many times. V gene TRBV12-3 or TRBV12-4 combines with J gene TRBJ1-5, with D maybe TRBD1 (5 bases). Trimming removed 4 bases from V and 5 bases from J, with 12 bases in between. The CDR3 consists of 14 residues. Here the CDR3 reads CASSYQGFDQPQHF. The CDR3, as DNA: TGTGCCAGCAGTTATCAGGGCTTCGATCAGCCCCAGCATTTT.

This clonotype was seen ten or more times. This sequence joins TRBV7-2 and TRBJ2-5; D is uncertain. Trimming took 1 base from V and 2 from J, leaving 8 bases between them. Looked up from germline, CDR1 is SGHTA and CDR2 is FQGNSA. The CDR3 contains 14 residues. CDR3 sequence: CASSLVGQQETQYF. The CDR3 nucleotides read TGTGCCAGCAGCTTAGTCGGGCAGCAAGAGACCCAGTACTTC.

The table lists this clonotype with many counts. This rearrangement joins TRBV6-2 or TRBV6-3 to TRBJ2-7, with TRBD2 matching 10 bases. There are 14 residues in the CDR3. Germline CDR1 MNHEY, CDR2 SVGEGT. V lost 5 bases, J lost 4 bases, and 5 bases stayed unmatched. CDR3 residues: CASSAAGGPYEQYF. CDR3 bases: TGTGCCAGCAGTGCAGCGGGAGGGCCATACGAGCAGTACTTC.

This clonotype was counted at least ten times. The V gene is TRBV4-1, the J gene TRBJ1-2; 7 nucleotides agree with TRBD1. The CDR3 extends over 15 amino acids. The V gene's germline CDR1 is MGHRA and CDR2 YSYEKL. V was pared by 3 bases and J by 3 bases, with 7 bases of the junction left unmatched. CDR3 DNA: TGCGCCAGCAGCCATAAGGACAGGTCTGACTATGGCTACACCTTC. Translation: CASSHKDRSDYGYTF.

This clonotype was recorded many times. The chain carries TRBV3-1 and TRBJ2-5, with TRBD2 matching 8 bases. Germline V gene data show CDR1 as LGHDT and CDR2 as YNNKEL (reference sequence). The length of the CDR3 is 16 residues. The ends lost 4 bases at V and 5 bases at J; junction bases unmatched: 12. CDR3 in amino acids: CASSLAGSGISETQYF. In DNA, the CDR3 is TGTGCCAGCAGCCTGGCTGGTAGCGGGATTTCGGAGACCCAGTACTTC.

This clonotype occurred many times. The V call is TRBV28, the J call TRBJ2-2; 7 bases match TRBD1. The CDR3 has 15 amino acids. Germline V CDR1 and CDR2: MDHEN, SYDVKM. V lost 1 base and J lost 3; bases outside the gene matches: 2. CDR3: CASSLFTGDTGELFF. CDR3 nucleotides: TGTGCCAGCAGTTTATTCACAGGGGACACCGGGGAGCTGTTTTTT.

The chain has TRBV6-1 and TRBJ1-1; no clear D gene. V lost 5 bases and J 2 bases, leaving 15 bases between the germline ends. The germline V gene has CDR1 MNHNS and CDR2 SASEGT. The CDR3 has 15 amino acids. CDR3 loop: CASSPRGQANTEAFF. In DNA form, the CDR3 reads TGTGCCAGCAGTCCTCGTGGGCAAGCTAACACTGAAGCTTTCTTT.

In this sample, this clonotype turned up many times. CDR3: CSARSGGQPQHF. DNA for the CDR3: TGCAGTGCAAGATCGGGGGGTCAGCCCCAGCATTTT. This sequence joins TRBV20-1 and TRBJ1-5; D possibly corresponds to TRBD1 (5 bases). V lost 6 bases and J 6 bases, leaving 12 bases between the germline ends. CDR3 length: 12 residues. Germline V lookup: CDR1 DFQATT, CDR2 SNEGSKA (reference sequence).

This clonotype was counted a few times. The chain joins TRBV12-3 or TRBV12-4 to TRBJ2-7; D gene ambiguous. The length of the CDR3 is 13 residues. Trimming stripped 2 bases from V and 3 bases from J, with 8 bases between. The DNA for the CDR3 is TGTGCCAGCAGTTTACCCTCCCTCTACGAGCAGTACTTC. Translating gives CASSLPSLYEQYF.

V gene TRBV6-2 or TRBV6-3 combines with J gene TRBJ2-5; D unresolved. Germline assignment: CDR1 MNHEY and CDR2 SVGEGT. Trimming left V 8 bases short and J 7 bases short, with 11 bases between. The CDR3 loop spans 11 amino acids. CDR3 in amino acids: CASLERGTQYF. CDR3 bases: TGTGCCAGCCTGGAACGTGGGACCCAGTACTTC.

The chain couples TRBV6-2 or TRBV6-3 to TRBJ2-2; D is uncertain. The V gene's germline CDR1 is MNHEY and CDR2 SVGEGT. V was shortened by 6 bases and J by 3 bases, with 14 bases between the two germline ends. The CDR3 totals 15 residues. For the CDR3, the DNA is TGTGCCAGCAGCGTCCGCCCCTGGGACACCGGGGAGCTGTTTTTT. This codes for CASSVRPWDTGELFF.

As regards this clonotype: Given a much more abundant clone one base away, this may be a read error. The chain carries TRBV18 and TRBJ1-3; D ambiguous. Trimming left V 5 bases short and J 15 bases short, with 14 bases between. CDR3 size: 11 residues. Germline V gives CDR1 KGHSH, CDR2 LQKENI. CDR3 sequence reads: CASSTQFRTYF. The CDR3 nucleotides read TGTGCCAGCTCAACTCAGTTTCGGACATATTTT.

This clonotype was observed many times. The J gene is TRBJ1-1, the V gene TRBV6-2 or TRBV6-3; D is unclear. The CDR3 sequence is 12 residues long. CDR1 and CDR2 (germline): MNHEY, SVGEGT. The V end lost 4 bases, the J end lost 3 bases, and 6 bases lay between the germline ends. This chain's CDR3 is CASSFTYTEAFF. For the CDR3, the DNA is TGTGCCAGCAGTTTTACCTACACTGAAGCTTTCTTT.

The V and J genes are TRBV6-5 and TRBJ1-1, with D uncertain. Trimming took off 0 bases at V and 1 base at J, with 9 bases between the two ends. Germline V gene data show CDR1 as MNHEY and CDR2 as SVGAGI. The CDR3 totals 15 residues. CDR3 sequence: CASSYSLGWNTEAFF. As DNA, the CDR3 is TGTGCCAGCAGTTACTCGTTAGGCTGGAACACTGAAGCTTTCTTT.

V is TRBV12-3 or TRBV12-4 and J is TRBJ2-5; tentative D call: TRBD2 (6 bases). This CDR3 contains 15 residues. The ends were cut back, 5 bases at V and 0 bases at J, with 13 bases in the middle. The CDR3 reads CASSPGDQNQETQYF. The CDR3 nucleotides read TGTGCCAGCAGTCCGGGGGACCAAAACCAAGAGACCCAGTACTTC.

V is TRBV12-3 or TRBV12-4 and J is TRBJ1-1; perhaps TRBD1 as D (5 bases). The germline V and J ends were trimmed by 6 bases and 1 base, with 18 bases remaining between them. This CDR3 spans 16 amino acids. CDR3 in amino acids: CASSPRGGITNTEAFF. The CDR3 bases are TGTGCCAGCAGCCCCCGGGGGGGGATAACGAACACTGAAGCTTTCTTT.

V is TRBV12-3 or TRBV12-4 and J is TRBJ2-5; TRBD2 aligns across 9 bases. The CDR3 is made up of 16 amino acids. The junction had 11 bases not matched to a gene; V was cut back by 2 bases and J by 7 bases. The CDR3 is CASSLLAGFTGGTQYF. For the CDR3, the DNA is TGTGCCAGCAGTTTACTAGCGGGATTTACCGGGGGGACCCAGTACTTC.

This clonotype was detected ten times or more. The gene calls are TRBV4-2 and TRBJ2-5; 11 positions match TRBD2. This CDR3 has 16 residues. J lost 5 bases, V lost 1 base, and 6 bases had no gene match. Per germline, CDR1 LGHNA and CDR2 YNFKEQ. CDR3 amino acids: CASSQGTSGSGETQYF. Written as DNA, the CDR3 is TGTGCCAGCAGCCAAGGCACTAGCGGGAGCGGGGAGACCCAGTACTTC.